The sequence of this TCR beta chain was determined in a study of blood T cell repertoires in COVID-19. Study-wide context: T cells, B-cell-depleted T cells, or PBMCs supplied cDNA or gDNA.

As handled by the study authors: Estimated nucleated cell counts came from reference gene primer amplification. The protocol was immunoSEQ multiplex PCR, while the TCRdb copy is restricted to in-frame clones and leaves out a portion. Clone size and the V and J calls come from that table; the DNA yielded D and trimming. The sample has about 400,000 clones, 89% seen once; the top ten hold 1.5% to 2%. Adults between roughly 18 and 89 years of age took part from fewer than 30 US areas. The CDR3 has 13 amino acids. Germline loops: CDR1 MNHEY, CDR2 SVGAGI. The V gene lost 4 bases and the J gene lost 7 bases, with 8 bases spanning the gap.

The sample comprised PBMCs or T cells enriched from blood (not recorded which). J is TRBJ1-6 and V is TRBV6-5; no clear D. This TCR came from a woman under 40 who had recovered from COVID-19. CDR3 amino acids: CASSSGWNSPLHF. In DNA, the CDR3 is TGTGCCAGCAGTTCGGGATGGAATTCACCCCTCCACTTT.